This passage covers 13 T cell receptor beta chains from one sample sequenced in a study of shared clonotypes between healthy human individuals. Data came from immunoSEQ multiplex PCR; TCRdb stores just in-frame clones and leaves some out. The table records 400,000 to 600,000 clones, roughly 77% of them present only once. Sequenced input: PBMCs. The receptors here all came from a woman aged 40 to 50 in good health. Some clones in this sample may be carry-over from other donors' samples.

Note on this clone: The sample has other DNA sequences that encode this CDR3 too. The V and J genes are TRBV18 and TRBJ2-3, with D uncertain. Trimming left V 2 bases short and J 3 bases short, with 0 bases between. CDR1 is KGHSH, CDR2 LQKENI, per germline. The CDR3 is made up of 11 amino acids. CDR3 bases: TGTGCCAGCTCACCAACAGATACGCAGTATTTT. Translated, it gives CASSPTDTQYF.

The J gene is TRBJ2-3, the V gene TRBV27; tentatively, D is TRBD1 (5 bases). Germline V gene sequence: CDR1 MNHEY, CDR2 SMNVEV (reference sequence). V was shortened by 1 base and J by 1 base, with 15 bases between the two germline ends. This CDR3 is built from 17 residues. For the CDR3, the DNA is TGTGCCAGCAGTTTATGGGGCTCGGGTTGGGGCACAGATACGCAGTATTTT. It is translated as CASSLWGSGWGTDTQYF.

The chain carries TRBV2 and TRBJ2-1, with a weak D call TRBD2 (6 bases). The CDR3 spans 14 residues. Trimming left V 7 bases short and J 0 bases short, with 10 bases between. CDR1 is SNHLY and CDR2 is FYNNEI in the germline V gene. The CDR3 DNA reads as TGTGCCAGCAATGGGGGGAGCTCCTACAATGAGCAGTTCTTC. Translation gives CASNGGSSYNEQFF.

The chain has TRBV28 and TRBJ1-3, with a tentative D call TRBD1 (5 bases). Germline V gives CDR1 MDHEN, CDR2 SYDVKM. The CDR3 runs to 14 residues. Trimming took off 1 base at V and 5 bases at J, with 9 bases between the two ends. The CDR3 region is CASSLLGTRNTIYF. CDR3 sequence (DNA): TGTGCCAGCAGTTTATTGGGGACTAGAAACACCATATATTTT.

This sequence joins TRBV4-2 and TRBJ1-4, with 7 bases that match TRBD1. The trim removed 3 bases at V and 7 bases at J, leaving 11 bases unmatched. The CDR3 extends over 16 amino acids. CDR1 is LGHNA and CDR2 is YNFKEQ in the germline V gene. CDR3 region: CASSQIGAGGGEKLFF. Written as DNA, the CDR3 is TGTGCCAGCAGCCAGATTGGGGCAGGGGGTGGTGAAAAACTGTTTTTT.

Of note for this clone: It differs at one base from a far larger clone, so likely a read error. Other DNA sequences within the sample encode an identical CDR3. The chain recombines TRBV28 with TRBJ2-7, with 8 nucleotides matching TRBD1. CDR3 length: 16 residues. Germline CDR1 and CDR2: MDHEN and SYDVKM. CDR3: CASTPAGTGASYEQYF. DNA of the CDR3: TGCGCCAGCACTCCAGCCGGGACAGGTGCCTCCTACGAGCAGTACTTC.

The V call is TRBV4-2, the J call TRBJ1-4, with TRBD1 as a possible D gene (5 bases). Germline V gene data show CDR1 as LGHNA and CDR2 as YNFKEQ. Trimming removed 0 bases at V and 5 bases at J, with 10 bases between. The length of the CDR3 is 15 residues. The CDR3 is CASSQEGTANEKLFF. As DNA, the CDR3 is TGTGCCAGCAGCCAAGAGGGGACGGCAAATGAAAAACTGTTTTTT.

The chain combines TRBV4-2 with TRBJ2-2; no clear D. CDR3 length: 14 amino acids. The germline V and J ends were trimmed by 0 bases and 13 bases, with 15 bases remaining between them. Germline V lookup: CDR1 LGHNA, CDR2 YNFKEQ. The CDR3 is CASSQDATLSGLFF. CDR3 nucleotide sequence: TGTGCCAGCAGCCAAGATGCGACCCTAAGTGGGCTGTTTTTT.

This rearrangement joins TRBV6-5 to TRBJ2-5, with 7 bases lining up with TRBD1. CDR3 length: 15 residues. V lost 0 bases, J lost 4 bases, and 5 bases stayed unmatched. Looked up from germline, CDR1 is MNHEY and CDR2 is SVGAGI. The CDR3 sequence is CASSYSKAGGETQYF. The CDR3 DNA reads TGTGCCAGCAGTTACTCGAAGGCAGGGGGAGAGACCCAGTACTTC.

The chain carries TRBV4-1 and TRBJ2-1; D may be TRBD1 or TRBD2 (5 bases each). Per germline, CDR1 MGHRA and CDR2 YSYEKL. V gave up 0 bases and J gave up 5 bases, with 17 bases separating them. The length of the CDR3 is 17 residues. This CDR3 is CASSQELGTIWDNEQFF. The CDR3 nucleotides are TGCGCCAGCAGCCAAGAGTTAGGGACCATATGGGACAATGAGCAGTTCTTC.

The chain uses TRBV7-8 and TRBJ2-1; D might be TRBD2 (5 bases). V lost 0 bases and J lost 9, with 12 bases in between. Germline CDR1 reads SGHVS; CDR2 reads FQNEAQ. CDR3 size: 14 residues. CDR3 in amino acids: CASSLAGVAGEQFF. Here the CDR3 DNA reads TGTGCCAGCAGCTTAGCTGGGGTCGCGGGTGAGCAGTTCTTC.

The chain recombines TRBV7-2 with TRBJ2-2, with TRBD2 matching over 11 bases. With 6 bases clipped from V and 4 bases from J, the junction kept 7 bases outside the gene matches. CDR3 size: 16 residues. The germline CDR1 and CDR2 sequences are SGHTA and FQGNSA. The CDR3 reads CASSGSGRARTGELFF. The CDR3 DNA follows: TGTGCCAGCAGTGGTAGCGGGAGGGCCCGCACCGGGGAGCTGTTTTTT.

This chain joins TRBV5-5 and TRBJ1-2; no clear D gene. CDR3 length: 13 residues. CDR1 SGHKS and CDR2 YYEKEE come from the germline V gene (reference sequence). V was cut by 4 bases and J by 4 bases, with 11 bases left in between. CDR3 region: CASSPASGYGYTF. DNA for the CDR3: TGTGCCAGCAGCCCAGCGTCCGGCTATGGCTACACCTTC.